The TCR beta chain under discussion was sequenced for a study of OX40 agonist ivuxolimab in advanced cancers. A word on this clone: Its antigen is currently unknown.

The protocol was immunoSEQ multiplex PCR, while the TCRdb copy is restricted to in-frame clones and leaves out a portion. The table records 45,000 to 60,000 clones, around 90% of them present only once. This CDR3 spans 15 amino acids. The ends lost 3 bases at V and 5 bases at J; junction bases unmatched: 5. Germline assignment: CDR1 SGHDT and CDR2 YYEEEE. Study-level points and caveats: Relative to CD4+, CD8+ T cells held more expanded clones on average.

The receptor comes from an adult with an advanced solid tumor such as melanoma, head and neck, liver or kidney cancer. The chain employs TRBV5-6 and TRBJ2-1, with 10 positions matching TRBD1. The specimen comprised CD4+ or CD8+ T cells sorted from blood, sampled in a trial of the OX40 agonist ivuxolimab. CDR3 sequence: CASSWRDRGNNEQFF. The DNA of the CDR3 is TGTGCCAGCAGCTGGAGGGACAGGGGAAACAATGAGCAGTTCTTC. Combining the CDR3 with reference TRBV5-6 and TRBJ2-1 gives the whole variable domain DAGVTQSPTHLIKTRGQQVTLRCSPKSGHDTVSWYQQALGQGPQFIFQYYEEEERQRGNFPDRFSGHQFPNYSSELNVNALLLGDSALYLCASSWRDRGNNEQFFGPGTRLTVL.